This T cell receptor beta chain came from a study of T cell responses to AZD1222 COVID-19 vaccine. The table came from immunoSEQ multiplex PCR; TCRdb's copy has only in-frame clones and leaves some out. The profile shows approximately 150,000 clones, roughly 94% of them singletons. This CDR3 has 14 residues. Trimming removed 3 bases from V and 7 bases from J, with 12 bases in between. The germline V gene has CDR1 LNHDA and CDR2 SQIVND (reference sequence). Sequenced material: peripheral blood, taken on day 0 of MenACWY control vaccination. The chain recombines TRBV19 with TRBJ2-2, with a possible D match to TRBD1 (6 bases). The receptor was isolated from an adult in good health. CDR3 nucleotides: TGTGCCAGTAGTATCTGGGACAATCGCGGGGAGCTGTTTTTT. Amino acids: CASSIWDNRGELFF. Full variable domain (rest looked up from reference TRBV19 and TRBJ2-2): DGGITQSPKYLFRKEGQNVTLSCEQNLNHDAMYWYRQDPGQGLRLIYYSQIVNDFQKGDIAEGYSVSREKKESFPLTVTSAQKNPTAFYLCASSIWDNRGELFFGEGSRLTVL.